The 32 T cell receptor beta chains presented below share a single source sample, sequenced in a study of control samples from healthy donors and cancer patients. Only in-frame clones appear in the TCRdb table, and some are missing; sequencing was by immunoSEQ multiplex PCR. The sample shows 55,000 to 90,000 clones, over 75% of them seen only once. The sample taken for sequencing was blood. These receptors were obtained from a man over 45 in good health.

For the CDR3, the DNA is TGTGCCAGCACTAGCGGCACAGATACGCAGTATTTT. This codes for CASTSGTDTQYF. V and J are TRBV28 and TRBJ2-3, with a weak D call TRBD2 (6 bases). With 7 bases removed from V and 1 base from J, the gap between germline ends came to 6 bases. Germline V lookup: CDR1 MDHEN, CDR2 SYDVKM. The CDR3 is made up of 12 amino acids.

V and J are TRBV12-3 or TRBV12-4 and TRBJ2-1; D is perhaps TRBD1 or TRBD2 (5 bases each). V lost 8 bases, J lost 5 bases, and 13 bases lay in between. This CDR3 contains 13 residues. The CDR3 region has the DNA TGTGCCAGCTCCTTGGGGGAGCACAATGAGCAGTTCTTC. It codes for CASSLGEHNEQFF.

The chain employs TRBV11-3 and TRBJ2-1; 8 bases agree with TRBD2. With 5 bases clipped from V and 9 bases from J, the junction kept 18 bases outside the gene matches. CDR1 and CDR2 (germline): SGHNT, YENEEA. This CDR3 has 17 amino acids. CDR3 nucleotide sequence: TGTGCCAGCAGCCCCTTCCGTAGCGGGAAGGGGTACGTTGAGCAGTTCTTC. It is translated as CASSPFRSGKGYVEQFF.

The CDR3: CASSLARTGSNEKLFF. CDR3 sequence (DNA): TGTGCCAGCAGCCTGGCCCGGACAGGTTCTAATGAAAAACTGTTTTTT. The chain links TRBV5-5 to TRBJ1-4; 7 nucleotides match TRBD1. With 4 bases clipped from V and 3 bases from J, the junction kept 9 bases outside the gene matches. Germline V gives CDR1 SGHKS, CDR2 YYEKEE (reference sequence). The CDR3 is 16 amino acids. The variable domain in full, completed from reference TRBV5-5 and TRBJ1-4, reads DAGVTQSPTHLIKTRGQQVTLRCSPISGHKSVSWYQQVLGQGPQFIFQYYEKEERGRGNFPDRFSARQFPNYSSELNVNALLLGDSALYLCASSLARTGSNEKLFFGSGTQLSVL.

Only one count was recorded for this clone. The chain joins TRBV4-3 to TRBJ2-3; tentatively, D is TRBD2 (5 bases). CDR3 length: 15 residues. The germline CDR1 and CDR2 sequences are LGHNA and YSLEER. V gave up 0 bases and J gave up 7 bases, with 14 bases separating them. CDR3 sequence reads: CASSQDITSVNTQYF. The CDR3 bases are TGCGCCAGCAGCCAAGATATCACTAGTGTTAATACGCAGTATTTT.

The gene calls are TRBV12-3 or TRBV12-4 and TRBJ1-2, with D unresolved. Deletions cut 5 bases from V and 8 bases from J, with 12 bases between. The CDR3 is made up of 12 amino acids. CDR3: CASSTSPLGYTF. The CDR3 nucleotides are TGTGCCAGCAGTACTAGCCCATTGGGCTACACCTTC.

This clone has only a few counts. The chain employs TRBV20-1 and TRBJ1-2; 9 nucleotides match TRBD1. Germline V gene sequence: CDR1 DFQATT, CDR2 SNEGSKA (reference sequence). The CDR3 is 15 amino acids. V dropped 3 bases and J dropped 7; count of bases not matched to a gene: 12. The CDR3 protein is CSASPGTGTGLGYTF. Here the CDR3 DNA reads TGCAGTGCTAGTCCCGGGACAGGGACGGGGCTTGGCTACACCTTC.

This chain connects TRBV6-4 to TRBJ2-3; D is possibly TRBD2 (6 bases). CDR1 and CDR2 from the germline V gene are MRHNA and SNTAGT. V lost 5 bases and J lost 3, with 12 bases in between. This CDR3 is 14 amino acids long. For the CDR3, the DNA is TGTGCCAGCAGTAGCCTGGCGGGGACAGATACGCAGTATTTT. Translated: CASSSLAGTDTQYF.

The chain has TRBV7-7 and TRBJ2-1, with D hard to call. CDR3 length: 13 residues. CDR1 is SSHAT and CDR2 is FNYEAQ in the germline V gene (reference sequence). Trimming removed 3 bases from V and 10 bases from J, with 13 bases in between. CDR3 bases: TGTGCCAGCAGCTTTGGAACGGCTTGGGAGCAGTTCTTC. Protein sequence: CASSFGTAWEQFF.

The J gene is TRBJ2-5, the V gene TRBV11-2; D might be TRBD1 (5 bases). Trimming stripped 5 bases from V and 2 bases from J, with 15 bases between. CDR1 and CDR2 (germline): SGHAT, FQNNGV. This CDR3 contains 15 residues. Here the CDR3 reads CASSTPPQGQETQYF. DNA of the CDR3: TGTGCCAGCAGCACACCCCCCCAGGGACAAGAGACCCAGTACTTC.

The CDR3 nucleotides are TGTGCCAGCAGCGCCGGACAGGGGCTATGGGATGGCTACACCTTC. Protein: CASSAGQGLWDGYTF. This sequence joins TRBV7-9 and TRBJ1-2; 9 nucleotides line up with TRBD1. Germline CDR1 SEHNR, CDR2 FQNEAQ (reference sequence). The CDR3 totals 15 residues. Trimming removed 5 bases from V and 6 bases from J; junction bases left unmatched: 10.

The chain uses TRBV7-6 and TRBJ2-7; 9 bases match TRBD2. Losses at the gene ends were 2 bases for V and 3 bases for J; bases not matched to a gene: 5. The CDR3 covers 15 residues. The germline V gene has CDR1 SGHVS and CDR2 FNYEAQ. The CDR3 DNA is TGTGCCAGCAGCTTAACGGCTAGCGGGGTCTACGAGCAGTACTTC. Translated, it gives CASSLTASGVYEQYF.

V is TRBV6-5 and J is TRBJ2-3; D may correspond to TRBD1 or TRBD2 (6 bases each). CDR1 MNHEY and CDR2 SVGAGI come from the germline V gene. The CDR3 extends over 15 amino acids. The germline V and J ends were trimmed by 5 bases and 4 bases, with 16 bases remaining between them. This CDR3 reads CASSLQGGRADTQYF. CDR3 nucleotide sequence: TGTGCCAGCAGTCTTCAAGGGGGGCGGGCAGATACGCAGTATTTT.

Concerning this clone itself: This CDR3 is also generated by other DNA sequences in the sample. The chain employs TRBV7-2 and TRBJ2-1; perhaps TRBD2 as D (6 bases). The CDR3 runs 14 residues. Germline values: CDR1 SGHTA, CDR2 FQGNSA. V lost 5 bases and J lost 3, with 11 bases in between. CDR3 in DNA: TGTGCCAGCAGCCCGGGACTTATCTACAATGAGCAGTTCTTC. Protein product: CASSPGLIYNEQFF.

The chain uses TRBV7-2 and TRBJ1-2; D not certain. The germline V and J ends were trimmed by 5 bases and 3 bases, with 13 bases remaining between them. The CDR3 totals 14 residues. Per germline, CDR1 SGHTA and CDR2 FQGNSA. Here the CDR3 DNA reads TGTGCCAGCAGCCCCTACGGACGCGACTATGGCTACACCTTC. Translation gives CASSPYGRDYGYTF.

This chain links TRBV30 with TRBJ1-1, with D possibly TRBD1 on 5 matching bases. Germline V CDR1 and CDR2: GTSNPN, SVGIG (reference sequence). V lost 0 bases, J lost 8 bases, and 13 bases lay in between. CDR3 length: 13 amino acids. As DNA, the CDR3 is TGTGCCTGGAGTGTACTCTCATCAGGGGAAGCTTTCTTT. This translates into CAWSVLSSGEAFF.

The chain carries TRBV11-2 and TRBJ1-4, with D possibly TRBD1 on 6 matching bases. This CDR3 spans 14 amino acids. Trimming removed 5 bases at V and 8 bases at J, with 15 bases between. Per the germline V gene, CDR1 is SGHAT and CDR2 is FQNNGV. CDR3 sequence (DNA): TGTGCCAGCAGCCTCCGGGACCAGGGGGAAAAACTGTTTTTT. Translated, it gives CASSLRDQGEKLFF.

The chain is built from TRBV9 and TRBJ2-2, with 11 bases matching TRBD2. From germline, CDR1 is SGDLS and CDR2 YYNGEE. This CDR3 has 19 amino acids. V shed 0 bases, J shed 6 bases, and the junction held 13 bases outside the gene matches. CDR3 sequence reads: CASSVALSGGAKGAGELFF. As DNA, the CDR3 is TGTGCCAGCAGCGTAGCTCTTAGCGGGGGGGCAAAGGGCGCCGGGGAGCTGTTTTTT. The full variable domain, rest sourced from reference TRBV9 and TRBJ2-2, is DSGVTQTPKHLITATGQRVTLRCSPRSGDLSVYWYQQSLDQGLQFLIQYYNGEERAKGNILERFSAQQFPDLHSELNLSSLELGDSALYFCASSVALSGGAKGAGELFFGEGSRLTVL.

The CDR3 sequence is CASRHPEVYEQYF. For the CDR3, the DNA is TGTGCCAGCAGACATCCCGAGGTCTACGAGCAGTACTTC. The genes are TRBV7-9 and TRBJ2-7; D is undetermined. The CDR3 consists of 13 residues. Germline assignment: CDR1 SEHNR and CDR2 FQNEAQ (reference sequence). Trimming removed 6 bases at V and 3 bases at J, with 12 bases between.

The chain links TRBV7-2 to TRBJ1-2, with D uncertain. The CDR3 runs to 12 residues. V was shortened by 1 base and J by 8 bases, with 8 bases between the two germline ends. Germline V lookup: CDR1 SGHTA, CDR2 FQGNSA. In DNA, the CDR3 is TGTGCCAGCAGCTTAGACTTTGAGGGCTACACCTTC. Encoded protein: CASSLDFEGYTF.

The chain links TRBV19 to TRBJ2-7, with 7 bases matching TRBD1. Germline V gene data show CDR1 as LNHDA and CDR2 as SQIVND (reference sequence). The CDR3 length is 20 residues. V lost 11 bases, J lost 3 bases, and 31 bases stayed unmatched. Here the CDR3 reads CALSGPKGQEARHHLYEQYF. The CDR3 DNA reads TGTGCCCTTTCAGGCCCCAAAGGACAGGAGGCCCGACACCACCTCTACGAGCAGTACTTC.

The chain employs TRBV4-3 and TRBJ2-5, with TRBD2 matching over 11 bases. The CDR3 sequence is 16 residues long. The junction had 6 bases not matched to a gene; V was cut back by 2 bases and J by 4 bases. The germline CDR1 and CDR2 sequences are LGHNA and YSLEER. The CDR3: CASSQKLAGEGETQYF. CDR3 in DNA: TGCGCCAGCAGCCAAAAACTAGCGGGGGAGGGAGAGACCCAGTACTTC.

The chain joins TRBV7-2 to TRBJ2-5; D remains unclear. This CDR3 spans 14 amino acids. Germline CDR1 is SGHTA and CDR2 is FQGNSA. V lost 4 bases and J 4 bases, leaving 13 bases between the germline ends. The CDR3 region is CASSYRVGGETQYF. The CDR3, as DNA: TGTGCCAGCAGCTACCGGGTCGGCGGAGAGACCCAGTACTTC.

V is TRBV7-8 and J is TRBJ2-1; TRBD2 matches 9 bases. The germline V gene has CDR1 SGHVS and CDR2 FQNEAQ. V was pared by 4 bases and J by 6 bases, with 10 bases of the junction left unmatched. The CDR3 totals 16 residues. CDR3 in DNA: TGTGCCAGCAGCTCCAATATAGCGGGAGTGTTCAATGAGCAGTTCTTC. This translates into CASSSNIAGVFNEQFF.

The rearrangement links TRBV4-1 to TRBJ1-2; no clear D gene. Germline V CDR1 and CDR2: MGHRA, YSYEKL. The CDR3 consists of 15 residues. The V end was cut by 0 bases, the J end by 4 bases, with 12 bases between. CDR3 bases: TGCGCCAGCAGCCAAGATCCGGCTCCTCCCTATGGCTACACCTTC. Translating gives CASSQDPAPPYGYTF.

The DNA for the CDR3 is TGTGCCACCTCGGTGGGGGCTAATGAAAAACTGTTTTTT. The encoded protein is CATSVGANEKLFF. This chain joins TRBV19 and TRBJ1-4; tentative D call: TRBD1 (5 bases). Between the trimmed V and J ends, which lost 10 bases and 3 bases, there was a span of 12 bases. CDR3 length: 13 amino acids. Germline CDR1 LNHDA, CDR2 SQIVND (reference sequence).

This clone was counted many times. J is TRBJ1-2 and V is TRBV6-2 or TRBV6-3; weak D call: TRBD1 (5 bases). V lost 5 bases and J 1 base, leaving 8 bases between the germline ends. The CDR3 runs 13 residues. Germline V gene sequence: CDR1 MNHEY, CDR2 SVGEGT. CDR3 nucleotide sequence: TGTGCCAGCAGTGACAGTCTTAACTATGGCTACACCTTC. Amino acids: CASSDSLNYGYTF.

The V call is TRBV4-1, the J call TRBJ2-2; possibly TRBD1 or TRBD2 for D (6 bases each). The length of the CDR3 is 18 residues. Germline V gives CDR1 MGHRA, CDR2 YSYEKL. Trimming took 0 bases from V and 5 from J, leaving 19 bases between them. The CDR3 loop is CASSQDRGGSRGTGELFF. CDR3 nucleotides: TGCGCCAGCAGCCAAGATCGAGGGGGGTCCAGAGGGACCGGGGAGCTGTTTTTT.

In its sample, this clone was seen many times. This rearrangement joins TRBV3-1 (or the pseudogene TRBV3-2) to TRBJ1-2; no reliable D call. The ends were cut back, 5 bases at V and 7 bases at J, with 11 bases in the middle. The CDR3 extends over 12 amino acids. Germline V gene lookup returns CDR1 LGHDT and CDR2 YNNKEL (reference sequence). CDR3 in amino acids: CASSLSTLGYTF. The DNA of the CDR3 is TGTGCCAGCAGCTTATCCACCCTTGGCTACACCTTC.

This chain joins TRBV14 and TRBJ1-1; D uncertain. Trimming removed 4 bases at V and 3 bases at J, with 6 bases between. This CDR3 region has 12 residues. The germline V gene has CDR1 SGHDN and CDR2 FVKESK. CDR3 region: CASSLEHTEAFF. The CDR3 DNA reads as TGTGCCAGCAGCCTGGAGCACACTGAAGCTTTCTTT.

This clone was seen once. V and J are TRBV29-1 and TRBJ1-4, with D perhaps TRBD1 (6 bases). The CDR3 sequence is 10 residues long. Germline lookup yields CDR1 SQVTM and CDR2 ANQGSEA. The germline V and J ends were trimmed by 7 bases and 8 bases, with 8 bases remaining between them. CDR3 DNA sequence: TGCAGCGGTGGGACAGAAAAACTGTTTTTT. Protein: CSGGTEKLFF.

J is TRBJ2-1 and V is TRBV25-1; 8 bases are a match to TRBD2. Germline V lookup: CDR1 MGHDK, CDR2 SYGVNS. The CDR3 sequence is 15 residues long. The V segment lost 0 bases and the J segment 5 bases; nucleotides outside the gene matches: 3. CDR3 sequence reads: CASSEYRGGDNEQFF. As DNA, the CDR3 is TGTGCCAGCAGTGAATATCGGGGGGGGGACAATGAGCAGTTCTTC. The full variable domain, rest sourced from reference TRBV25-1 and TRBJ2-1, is EADIYQTPRYLVIGTGKKITLECSQTMGHDKMYWYQQDPGMELHLIHYSYGVNSTEKGDLSSESTVSRIRTEHFPLTLESARPSHTSQYLCASSEYRGGDNEQFFGPGTRLTVL.